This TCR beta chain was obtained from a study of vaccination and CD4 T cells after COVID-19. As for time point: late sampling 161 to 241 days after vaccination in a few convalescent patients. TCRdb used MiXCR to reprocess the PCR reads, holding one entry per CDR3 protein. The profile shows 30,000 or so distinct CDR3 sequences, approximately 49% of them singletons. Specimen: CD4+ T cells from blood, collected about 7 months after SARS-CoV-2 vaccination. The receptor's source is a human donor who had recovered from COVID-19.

The CDR3 DNA follows: TGTGCCATCAGTGAATCACGGCCCAACAATGAGCAGTTCTTC. Its protein is CAISESRPNNEQFF. The chain joins TRBV10-3 to TRBJ2-1, with D unresolved. Trimming pared 3 bases from V and 5 bases from J, leaving 11 bases between. The CDR3 has 14 amino acids. Germline V gives CDR1 ENHRY, CDR2 SYGVKD.